This T cell receptor (beta chain) was observed in a study of T-cell memory formation after mild COVID-19. About the study: The study found TCR clusters largely donor specific.

Points from the study as a whole: Balance between CD4 and CD8 was seen in clones contracting day 15 to 85, and a CD4+ lean was seen in later expanders. Memory sampled before infection contained some responding clones, suggesting cross-reactive memory joined.

Using constant-segment primers, 5'RACE produced TCR alpha and TCR beta cDNA libraries carrying sample barcodes and UMIs. TCRdb re-called the 5' RACE reads with MiXCR, one entry per CDR3 protein. The data contain some 82,000 distinct CDR3 sequences, 9.5% to 15% of them singletons. From germline, CDR1 is SEHNR and CDR2 FQNEAQ (reference sequence). The ends were cut back, 4 bases at V and 6 bases at J, with 14 bases in the middle. The CDR3 length is 14 residues. As concerns this clonotype: Its matching antigen is unknown.

The chain is built from TRBV7-9 and TRBJ2-3; unclear D gene. Sequenced: PBMCs or a T cell subset sorted from them (not recorded which). The clonotype was recovered from a man younger than 35 who had mild COVID-19 (a few samples of this study predate the infection). Cell type and time point are not known. The CDR3 here is CASSSDWAQDTQYF. The CDR3 coding sequence is TGTGCCAGCAGCTCCGACTGGGCGCAGGATACGCAGTATTTT.